These 24 T cell receptor beta chains were sequenced from one sample in a study of vaccination and CD4 T cells after COVID-19. Their recognized antigens are unknown. An Oncomine TCR Beta short-read assay was used to sequence the DNA from cultured CD4+ T cells. Via MiXCR, TCRdb re-called the PCR reads, giving one row per CDR3 protein. The sample lists 15,000 to 20,000 distinct CDR3 sequences; 35% were seen once. Documented treatment: approximately nine-day PBMC culture with coronavirus spike peptide pools or control peptides (ViraFEST assay). The sequencing sample was made of cultured CD4+ T cells from blood. These receptors all come from a human donor with COVID-19.

V usage is TRBV14 and J usage is TRBJ2-1; the D gene is possibly TRBD1 (5 bases). Germline CDR1 reads SGHDN; CDR2 reads FVKESK. V lost 1 base and J lost 4, with 8 bases in between. The CDR3 is 14 residues long. CDR3 protein: CASSQGGQYNEQFF. CDR3 coding DNA: TGTGCCAGCAGCCAAGGGGGCCAGTACAATGAGCAGTTCTTC.

The CDR3 DNA reads TGTGCCAGCAGTTCCCCGACAGGGGGGCCCACCGGGGAGCTGTTTTTT. It codes for CASSSPTGGPTGELFF. The genes are TRBV6-2 or TRBV6-3 and TRBJ2-2; TRBD1 agrees at 9 bases. CDR3 length equals 16 residues. The V segment lost 4 bases and the J segment 4 bases; nucleotides outside the gene matches: 7. Looked up from germline, CDR1 is MNHEY and CDR2 is SVGEGT.

This clonotype was counted only a few times. This chain joins TRBV29-1 and TRBJ1-1; unclear D gene. Germline V lookup: CDR1 SQVTM, CDR2 ANQGSEA. Trimming removed 7 bases from V and 1 base from J, with 13 bases in between. The CDR3 length is 13 residues. The DNA for the CDR3 is TGCAGCGAGATAGAGGACCCGAACACTGAAGCTTTCTTT. Encoded protein: CSEIEDPNTEAFF.

This clonotype was detected a few times. J is TRBJ1-5 and V is TRBV6-1, with D maybe TRBD1 (6 bases). V gave up 5 bases and J gave up 0 bases, with 11 bases separating them. Germline V lookup: CDR1 MNHNS, CDR2 SASEGT. The CDR3 is made up of 15 amino acids. Here the CDR3 DNA reads TGTGCCAGCAGTCCCACAGGGACTAGCAATCAGCCCCAGCATTTT. Amino acids: CASSPTGTSNQPQHF.

This clonotype has just a few counts. The CDR3 spells CSAKAPKGETQYF. The DNA of the CDR3 is TGCAGTGCTAAGGCCCCTAAGGGGGAGACCCAGTACTTC. V usage is TRBV20-1 and J usage is TRBJ2-5; possibly TRBD1 for D (5 bases). Trimming took off 4 bases at V and 5 bases at J, with 14 bases between the two ends. From germline, CDR1 is DFQATT and CDR2 SNEGSKA (reference sequence). CDR3 length: 13 residues.

V and J are TRBV11-3 and TRBJ2-6; D is undetermined. The germline CDR1 and CDR2 sequences are SGHNT and YENEEA. The germline V and J ends were trimmed by 1 base and 6 bases, with 19 bases remaining between them. The CDR3 is 18 amino acids. Here the CDR3 reads CASSLVGQHVRVANVLTF. The CDR3 DNA reads TGTGCCAGCAGCTTAGTGGGCCAGCACGTTCGCGTGGCCAACGTCCTGACTTTC.

This clonotype was observed a handful of times. The chain has TRBV6-5 and TRBJ2-7; 10 bases are a match to TRBD1. J was trimmed by 2 bases and V by 2 bases; bases with no gene match: 6. CDR3 length: 16 amino acids. Per germline, CDR1 MNHEY and CDR2 SVGAGI. CDR3 sequence reads: CASSYAGQGKAYEQYF. The CDR3 nucleotides are TGTGCCAGCAGTTACGCGGGACAGGGGAAAGCCTACGAGCAGTACTTC.

This clonotype turned up a few times. The chain joins TRBV12-3 or TRBV12-4 to TRBJ1-1, with D perhaps TRBD1 (5 bases). This CDR3 comprises 15 residues. Deletions cut 6 bases from V and 6 bases from J, with 20 bases between. This CDR3 is CASRIQAGVNAEAFF. CDR3 nucleotide sequence: TGTGCCAGCAGGATACAGGCTGGGGTTAATGCTGAAGCTTTCTTT.

There are a few counts of this clonotype. V is TRBV28 and J is TRBJ1-1; weak D call: TRBD1 (6 bases). The V end was cut by 4 bases, the J end by 4 bases, with 10 bases between. Germline assignment: CDR1 MDHEN and CDR2 SYDVKM. The CDR3 totals 13 residues. CDR3 coding DNA: TGTGCCAGCAGTTGGAGGGGGACCACTGAAGCTTTCTTT. Its protein product is CASSWRGTTEAFF.

The chain recombines TRBV15 with TRBJ1-3; D is undetermined. The CDR3 runs 15 residues. Trimming stripped 3 bases from V and 0 bases from J, with 9 bases between. Germline values: CDR1 LNHNV, CDR2 YYDKDF (reference sequence). The CDR3 here is CATSSGRYSGNTIYF. Written as DNA, the CDR3 is TGTGCCACCAGCAGTGGGCGGTACTCTGGAAACACCATATATTTT.

The genes are TRBV20-1 and TRBJ2-7; tentative D call: TRBD1 (6 bases). Trimming removed 1 base from V and 4 bases from J, with 20 bases in between. The CDR3 is 16 amino acids. Germline V gives CDR1 DFQATT, CDR2 SNEGSKA (reference sequence). The CDR3 DNA reads TGCAGTGCTAGAGTAAACAGGGCCACAACTCATTACGAGCAGTACTTC. Amino acid sequence: CSARVNRATTHYEQYF.

In its sample, this clonotype was seen a few times. The rearrangement links TRBV7-9 to TRBJ1-3; D gene uncertain. The germline CDR1 and CDR2 sequences are SEHNR and FQNEAQ (reference sequence). The CDR3 runs to 12 residues. V lost 3 bases to trimming and J lost 1 base, with 1 base between them. In nucleotides, the CDR3 is TGTGCCAGCAGCTTGTCTGGAAACACCATATATTTT. Translating it yields CASSLSGNTIYF.

V and J are TRBV5-5 and TRBJ1-4, with D maybe TRBD1 (6 bases). Trimming shortened V by 4 bases and J by 4 bases, and 14 bases separated the two germline ends. The CDR3 is 15 amino acids. The germline CDR1 and CDR2 sequences are SGHKS and YYEKEE (reference sequence). CDR3 protein: CASSENRVFNEKLFF. In nucleotides, the CDR3 is TGTGCCAGCAGCGAAAACAGGGTCTTTAATGAAAAACTGTTTTTT.

A few counts support this clonotype. This chain connects TRBV6-1 to TRBJ2-7; D unresolved. V lost 5 bases and J 3 bases, leaving 11 bases between the germline ends. The CDR3 consists of 13 residues. CDR1 and CDR2 from the germline V gene are MNHNS and SASEGT. CDR3 nucleotides: TGTGCCAGCAGTACCCGACAATACTACGAGCAGTACTTC. This translates into CASSTRQYYEQYF.

V gene TRBV20-1 combines with J gene TRBJ2-5; possible D gene TRBD2, 6 bases. Germline-derived CDR1 and CDR2 are DFQATT and SNEGSKA (reference sequence). V shed 4 bases and J shed 2 bases, with 17 bases lying between them. The CDR3 loop spans 15 amino acids. In nucleotides, the CDR3 is TGCAGTGCTAACGAGGGCGGGGTGTCACAAGAGACCCAGTACTTC. It encodes CSANEGGVSQETQYF.

V gene TRBV7-6 combines with J gene TRBJ2-4, with 8 bases identical to TRBD1. Germline values: CDR1 SGHVS, CDR2 FNYEAQ. Germline trimming cut 5 bases from V and 5 bases from J; bases unmatched to any gene: 8. This CDR3 region has 15 residues. The CDR3 DNA follows: TGTGCCAGCAGCCTAGGGCAGGGGGCCGAAAACATTCAGTACTTC. Residues: CASSLGQGAENIQYF.

A note on this clonotype: The junction does not match germline at one end; this may be a read error. DNA of the CDR3: TGCAGTGCTATAAGACAGAGCAGTCAGCCCCAGCATTTT. Translation gives CSAIRQSSQPQHF. This chain joins TRBV20-1 and TRBJ1-5; weak D call: TRBD1 (5 bases). The CDR3 covers 13 residues. CDR1 is DFQATT, CDR2 SNEGSKA, per germline (reference sequence).

This clonotype was observed a few times. The V call is TRBV11-3, the J call TRBJ2-3; the match to TRBD2 covers 14 bases. The CDR3 extends over 18 amino acids. Germline CDR1 reads SGHNT; CDR2 reads YENEEA. V lost 4 bases, J lost 2 bases, and 8 bases stayed unmatched. The chain's CDR3 is CASSSGLAGAPFTDTQYF. The DNA for the CDR3 is TGTGCCAGCAGCTCGGGACTAGCGGGGGCCCCATTCACAGATACGCAGTATTTT.

V usage is TRBV20-1 and J usage is TRBJ2-1; 8 nucleotides agree with TRBD1. CDR1 is DFQATT, CDR2 SNEGSKA, per germline (reference sequence). The CDR3 is made up of 14 amino acids. Trimming removed 0 bases from V and 9 bases from J; junction bases left unmatched: 7. The CDR3 sequence: CSARDEQGVGEQFF. DNA for the CDR3: TGCAGTGCTAGAGATGAACAGGGGGTCGGTGAGCAGTTCTTC.

The table lists this clonotype with a few counts. This rearrangement joins TRBV7-2 to TRBJ1-5, with unresolved D. Per germline, CDR1 SGHTA and CDR2 FQGNSA. The CDR3 covers 14 residues. Trimming stripped 5 bases from V and 2 bases from J, with 10 bases between. The CDR3 sequence is CASSPNLGNQPQHF. CDR3 DNA sequence: TGTGCCAGCAGCCCCAACCTTGGCAATCAGCCCCAGCATTTT.

This clonotype was counted a few times. The chain carries TRBV6-4 and TRBJ2-3; 7 nucleotides line up with TRBD1. This CDR3 spans 15 amino acids. Trimming removed 10 bases from V and 4 bases from J; junction bases left unmatched: 14. Germline assignment: CDR1 MRHNA and CDR2 SNTAGT. The CDR3 region is CATQYRDSWADTQYF. CDR3 DNA sequence: TGTGCCACACAATACCGGGACAGTTGGGCAGATACGCAGTATTTT.

This chain links TRBV6-1 with TRBJ2-7; 7 nucleotides line up with TRBD1. CDR1 is MNHNS and CDR2 is SASEGT in the germline V gene. V shed 0 bases, J shed 6 bases, and the junction held 2 bases outside the gene matches. The CDR3 contains 13 residues. Here the CDR3 DNA reads TGTGCCAGCAGTGAAGCAGGGGGCATCGAGCAGTACTTC. It codes for CASSEAGGIEQYF.

This clonotype was detected only a few times. V and J are TRBV27 and TRBJ1-6, with D possibly matching TRBD1 (6 bases). The CDR3 totals 14 residues. The ends were cut back, 5 bases at V and 9 bases at J, with 14 bases in the middle. Germline CDR1 is MNHEY and CDR2 is SMNVEV (reference sequence). CDR3 loop: CASSERGGGSPLHF. DNA of the CDR3: TGTGCCAGCAGTGAGAGGGGAGGGGGTTCACCCCTCCACTTT.

This clonotype was observed a few times. The V and J genes are TRBV19 and TRBJ2-2; 9 bases are shared with TRBD1. CDR3 size: 13 residues. V dropped 9 bases and J dropped 5; count of bases not matched to a gene: 4. CDR1 and CDR2 (germline): LNHDA, SQIVND (reference sequence). The CDR3 loop reads CASRDRVTGELFF. As DNA, the CDR3 is TGTGCCAGCCGGGACAGGGTAACCGGGGAGCTGTTTTTT.